The 6 T cell receptor beta chains listed next were all sequenced from one sample in a study of blood T cell repertoires in COVID-19 (dated by TCRdb to 2018 to 2021). Library prep was done by the immunoSEQ multiplex PCR assay. The immuneACCESS repertoire file appears here via TCRdb, limited to in-frame rearrangements. These files lack a portion of the clones; in checked studies, under half of the deficit traces to unresolved V genes, and the cause of the others is not known. This sample holds 200,000 to 300,000 clones; under 90% were observed only once. The top ten clonotypes cover around 4% of the sample. Sequencing used peripheral blood. Receptors originate from a man in his 60s with acute or convalescent COVID-19.

The J gene is TRBJ1-2, the V gene TRBV7-9; 12 bases are shared with TRBD1. The V segment lost 5 bases and the J segment 8 bases; nucleotides outside the gene matches: 9. Germline assignment: CDR1 SEHNR and CDR2 FQNEAQ (reference sequence). This CDR3 spans 15 amino acids. In DNA, the CDR3 is TGTGCCAGCAGCCCTCCGGGACAGGGGGCGGGAGGCTACACCTTC. Encoded protein: CASSPPGQGAGGYTF.

V is TRBV29-1 and J is TRBJ2-7; 12 nucleotides align to TRBD2. Germline lookup yields CDR1 SQVTM and CDR2 ANQGSEA. Losses at the gene ends were 5 bases for V and 7 bases for J; bases not matched to a gene: 9. The CDR3 contains 14 residues. The CDR3 DNA reads as TGCAGCGTTTTCCTAGCGGGAGGGCCAGGGGAGCAGTACTTC. Translation gives CSVFLAGGPGEQYF.

The chain carries TRBV7-3 and TRBJ2-5; 8 bases are shared with TRBD1. The CDR3 sequence is 14 residues long. J gave up 5 bases and V 6 bases, and 8 bases lay outside the gene matches. The germline gives CDR1 SGHTA, CDR2 FQGTGA. The CDR3 spells CASSPGTGSETQYF. The DNA of the CDR3 is TGTGCCAGCAGTCCAGGGACAGGTTCGGAGACCCAGTACTTC.

The gene calls are TRBV11-3 and TRBJ2-5; tentatively, D is TRBD1 (6 bases). V lost 1 base, J lost 2 bases, and 11 bases lay in between. The CDR3 consists of 15 residues. Germline V gene sequence: CDR1 SGHNT, CDR2 YENEEA. The CDR3 loop is CASSLGHRAQETQYF. The CDR3 DNA reads as TGTGCCAGCAGCTTAGGTCACAGGGCGCAAGAGACCCAGTACTTC.

The chain joins TRBV28 to TRBJ2-7; maybe TRBD1 (5 bases). The CDR3 consists of 14 residues. V was trimmed by 3 bases and J by 2 bases, leaving 11 bases between them. Germline V gene sequence: CDR1 MDHEN, CDR2 SYDVKM. CDR3 sequence: CASSFRLRAYEQYF. CDR3 nucleotides: TGTGCCAGCAGTTTTCGACTCAGGGCCTACGAGCAGTACTTC.

The chain carries TRBV5-4 and TRBJ2-1, with 8 bases that match TRBD1. Trimming removed 5 bases from V and 8 bases from J; junction bases left unmatched: 12. Germline V gene lookup returns CDR1 SGHNT and CDR2 YYREEE (reference sequence). This CDR3 comprises 15 residues. The CDR3 spells CASREGQGRFDEQFF. CDR3 bases: TGTGCCAGCAGAGAAGGACAGGGAAGGTTCGATGAGCAGTTCTTC.